This TCR beta chain was sequenced during a study of blood T cell repertoires in COVID-19. Across the study: Whether acute or convalescent, the COVID-19 samples came from the United States, Italy and Spain. T cells, B-cell-depleted T cells, or PBMCs provided the cDNA or gDNA that served as material.

The V end was cut by 10 bases, the J end by 6 bases, with 16 bases between. CDR1 and CDR2 (germline): SNHLY, FYNNEI. The CDR3 consists of 13 residues. Original handling: Counts of nucleated cells, estimated from reference gene primer amplification, were obtained. The repertoire was sequenced with immunoSEQ multiplex PCR; TCRdb's copy has only in-frame clones and lacks some. V and J calls and clone size follow that table, whereas D and trimming were derived from the DNA. The sample records about 330,000 clones, around 83% being singletons. The chain links TRBV2 to TRBJ1-5, with D possibly TRBD1 on 5 matching bases. Sequenced: peripheral blood. The receptor was isolated from a woman in her 50s with acute or convalescent COVID-19. CDR3 loop: CATAAGDTQPQHF. In nucleotides, the CDR3 is TGTGCCACCGCAGCGGGGGATACTCAGCCCCAGCATTTT. The full variable domain, rest sourced from reference TRBV2 and TRBJ1-5, is EPEVTQTPSHQVTQMGQEVILRCVPISNHLYFYWYRQILGQKVEFLVSFYNNEISEKSEIFDDQFSVERPDGSNFTLKIRSTKLEDSAMYFCATAAGDTQPQHFGDGTRLSIL.